Each of the 23 T cell receptor beta chains below was sequenced from the same sample in a study of blood T cell repertoires in COVID-19. TCRdb's table, derived via immunoSEQ multiplex PCR, lists solely in-frame clones and lacks some. The sample carries roughly 150,000 clones, 78% recorded once. The specimen sequenced was PBMCs or T cells enriched from blood (not recorded which). These receptors all stem from a woman aged 45-65 years who had recovered from COVID-19.

The rearrangement links TRBV20-1 to TRBJ1-3, with 8 positions matching TRBD1. The germline V gene encodes CDR1 DFQATT and CDR2 SNEGSKA (reference sequence). The V and J ends lost 3 bases and 11 bases, in that order; junction bases with no gene match: 21. The length of the CDR3 is 17 residues. Here the CDR3 reads CSASDPQTGADREAIYF. CDR3 nucleotides: TGCAGTGCTAGTGATCCCCAGACAGGGGCTGATCGGGAGGCCATATATTTT.

Here the CDR3 reads CASSLPGADTQYF. Written as DNA, the CDR3 is TGCGCCAGCAGCTTGCCGGGAGCAGATACGCAGTATTTT. The gene calls are TRBV5-1 and TRBJ2-3, with a possible D match to TRBD2 (6 bases). Trimming took off 1 base at V and 4 bases at J, with 7 bases between the two ends. Germline V gives CDR1 SGHRS, CDR2 YFSETQ. The CDR3 consists of 13 residues.

The V gene is TRBV20-1, the J gene TRBJ2-1; 10 positions agree with TRBD2. The CDR3 loop spans 14 amino acids. The V segment lost 3 bases and the J segment 3 bases; nucleotides outside the gene matches: 2. CDR1 is DFQATT and CDR2 is SNEGSKA in the germline V gene (reference sequence). The DNA for the CDR3 is TGCAGTGCTAGTTCTAGCGGGGGCTACAATGAGCAGTTCTTC. It codes for CSASSSGGYNEQFF.

This chain uses TRBV18 with TRBJ1-6, with 7 bases lining up with TRBD1. The CDR3 is 16 residues long. The J segment lost 8 bases and the V segment lost 6 bases, leaving 13 bases of the junction unmatched. Germline assignment: CDR1 KGHSH and CDR2 LQKENI. The DNA for the CDR3 is TGTGCCAGCTCCGACAGGGTCCTGGGGCCGGATTCACCCCTCCACTTT. This sequence encodes CASSDRVLGPDSPLHF. The full variable domain, with the rest looked up from reference TRBV18 and TRBJ1-6, is NAGVMQNPRHLVRRRGQEARLRCSPMKGHSHVYWYRQLPEEGLKFMVYLQKENIIDESGMPKERFSAEFPKEGPSILRIQQVVRGDSAAYFCASSDRVLGPDSPLHFGNGTRLTVT.

The chain carries TRBV19 and TRBJ2-4; 7 nucleotides align to TRBD1. Germline trimming cut 6 bases from V and 1 base from J; bases unmatched to any gene: 0. Germline CDR1 LNHDA, CDR2 SQIVND (reference sequence). This CDR3 region has 13 residues. The CDR3 spells CASRQGAKNIQYF. CDR3 DNA: TGTGCCAGTAGACAGGGGGCCAAAAACATTCAGTACTTC.

The J gene is TRBJ2-3, the V gene TRBV7-3, with D maybe TRBD2 (5 bases). The CDR3 is 15 amino acids. The V gene lost 1 base and the J gene lost 2 bases, with 10 bases spanning the gap. Germline V lookup: CDR1 SGHTA, CDR2 FQGTGA. In DNA form, the CDR3 reads TGTGCCAGCAGCTTAAGACGCGGGCCCACAGATACGCAGTATTTT. Protein sequence: CASSLRRGPTDTQYF. The complete variable domain, with remaining parts taken from reference TRBV7-3 and TRBJ2-3, reads GAGVSQTPSNKVTEKGKYVELRCDPISGHTALYWYRQSLGQGPEFLIYFQGTGAADDSGLPNDRFFAVRPEGSVSTLKIQRTERGDSAVYLCASSLRRGPTDTQYFGPGTRLTVL.

V gene TRBV11-2 combines with J gene TRBJ1-2, with D perhaps matching TRBD1 (5 bases). The CDR3 has 15 residues. V was cut by 4 bases and J by 2 bases, with 14 bases left in between. The germline gives CDR1 SGHAT, CDR2 FQNNGV. CDR3 sequence (DNA): TGTGCCAGCAGCTCGGAGGGGAAGACCAACTATGGCTACACCTTC. Protein sequence: CASSSEGKTNYGYTF.

This chain joins TRBV5-1 and TRBJ2-2, with 7 positions matching TRBD1. Trimming at V came to 0 bases and at J to 8 bases, leaving 7 bases not matched to a gene. Per the germline V gene, CDR1 is SGHRS and CDR2 is YFSETQ. CDR3 length equals 15 residues. CDR3 DNA: TGCGCCAGCAGCTTGGGACAGGGTATGAAGGGGGAGCTGTTTTTT. Protein sequence: CASSLGQGMKGELFF.

This sequence joins TRBV5-6 and TRBJ1-4; 9 bases map to TRBD1. With 3 bases clipped from V and 7 bases from J, the junction kept 7 bases outside the gene matches. The CDR3 runs 15 residues. The germline V gene has CDR1 SGHDT and CDR2 YYEEEE. The CDR3 bases are TGTGCCAGCAGCTCCTCGGGACAGGGCCGTGAAAAACTGTTTTTT. It codes for CASSSSGQGREKLFF.

Comments on this clone: The sample has other DNA sequences that encode this CDR3 too. The rearrangement joins TRBV19 to TRBJ2-3, with a tentative D call TRBD2 (5 bases). Between the trimmed V and J ends, which lost 3 bases and 3 bases, there was a span of 10 bases. CDR1 LNHDA and CDR2 SQIVND come from the germline V gene (reference sequence). The CDR3 is 14 amino acids. The CDR3 DNA is TGTGCCAGTAGTATCGGACTCCGGACAGATACGCAGTATTTT. Protein product: CASSIGLRTDTQYF.

V usage is TRBV13 and J usage is TRBJ1-3; TRBD1 is a possible D gene (5 bases). V was trimmed by 5 bases and J by 3 bases, leaving 11 bases between them. From germline, CDR1 is PRHDT and CDR2 FYEKMQ (reference sequence). The CDR3 length is 14 residues. The CDR3 coding sequence is TGTGCCAGCAGCCCCACGGGGGGTGGAAACACCATATATTTT. It is translated as CASSPTGGGNTIYF. Full variable domain (outside the CDR3, taken from reference TRBV13 and TRBJ1-3): AAGVIQSPRHLIKEKRETATLKCYPIPRHDTVYWYQQGPGQDPQFLISFYEKMQSDKGSIPDRFSAQQFSDYHSELNMSSLELGDSALYFCASSPTGGGNTIYFGEGSWLTVV.

Here the CDR3 reads CASSKRQGASNYGYTF. The DNA for the CDR3 is TGTGCCAGCAGCAAGCGACAGGGGGCAAGTAACTATGGCTACACCTTC. The V call is TRBV21-1, the J call TRBJ1-2; TRBD1 reflects the table's D call only, with no check against the DNA. TRBV21-1 constitutes a pseudogene. The CDR3 is made up of 16 amino acids.

This chain uses TRBV19 with TRBJ1-3, with no clear D. Germline CDR1 is LNHDA and CDR2 is SQIVND (reference sequence). This CDR3 spans 11 amino acids. With 6 bases removed from V and 9 bases from J, the gap between germline ends came to 9 bases. The DNA for the CDR3 is TGTGCCAGTAGCGCCAGGTTCACCATATATTTT. It translates to CASSARFTIYF. The whole variable domain, filled in from reference TRBV19 and TRBJ1-3, reads DGGITQSPKYLFRKEGQNVTLSCEQNLNHDAMYWYRQDPGQGLRLIYYSQIVNDFQKGDIAEGYSVSREKKESFPLTVTSAQKNPTAFYLCASSARFTIYFGEGSWLTVV.

The V call is TRBV6-5, the J call TRBJ1-2; D might be TRBD1 (6 bases). The V gene's germline CDR1 is MNHEY and CDR2 SVGAGI. V gave up 7 bases and J gave up 3 bases, with 15 bases separating them. The CDR3 is 14 amino acids. Here the CDR3 reads CASIEGGGDYGYTF. Written as DNA, the CDR3 is TGTGCCAGCATCGAGGGGGGGGGAGACTATGGCTACACCTTC.

The rearrangement joins TRBV14 to TRBJ1-2; no clear D. Per the germline V gene, CDR1 is SGHDN and CDR2 is FVKESK. The CDR3 consists of 14 residues. Deletions cut 4 bases from V and 2 bases from J, with 11 bases between. The CDR3 DNA reads TGTGCCAGCAGCCCATCAGGCTCGAACTATGGCTACACCTTC. Protein: CASSPSGSNYGYTF.

The rearrangement joins TRBV30 to TRBJ1-5; 11 nucleotides agree with TRBD1. Germline V gives CDR1 GTSNPN, CDR2 SVGIG (reference sequence). The CDR3 has 16 amino acids. V lost 4 bases to trimming and J lost 2 bases; unmatched junction nucleotides: 7. The DNA of the CDR3 is TGTGCCTGGACCTATGGGACAGGGGGAGGCAATCAGCCCCAGCATTTT. It codes for CAWTYGTGGGNQPQHF.

A remark on this clone: A much larger clone lies a single base off, so this may be a read error. This sample includes further DNA sequences coding for the same CDR3. V is TRBV7-2 and J is TRBJ2-2; D is undetermined. V was cut by 1 base and J by 5 bases, with 5 bases left in between. This CDR3 is built from 13 residues. CDR1 and CDR2 (germline): SGHTA, FQGNSA. CDR3 amino acids: CASSLVRTGELFF. CDR3 DNA: TGTGCCAGCAGCTTAGTTCGGACCGGGGAGCTGTTTTTT.

This chain joins TRBV6-5 and TRBJ1-2; 7 nucleotides match TRBD1. CDR3 length: 14 residues. V was pared by 8 bases and J by 4 bases, with 10 bases of the junction left unmatched. Looked up from germline, CDR1 is MNHEY and CDR2 is SVGAGI. The CDR3 nucleotides read TGTGCCAGCTGCCAGGGGGGTGGTATCTATGGCTACACCTTC. Amino acid sequence: CASCQGGGIYGYTF.

This clone has only one observation. The chain combines TRBV7-6 with TRBJ1-5, with D possibly matching TRBD1 (6 bases). The V gene lost 5 bases and the J gene lost 1 base, with 18 bases spanning the gap. The CDR3 is made up of 17 amino acids. Germline V gives CDR1 SGHVS, CDR2 FNYEAQ. CDR3 nucleotide sequence: TGTGCCAGCAGCCCCTGGGGGGGGCCGCGGAGCAATCAGCCCCAGCATTTT. It yields the protein CASSPWGGPRSNQPQHF.

The DNA of the CDR3 is TGTGCCAGCAGCTTGTTACAGGCTAACGAGCAGTACGTC. Protein product: CASSLLQANEQYV. The chain uses TRBV5-6 and TRBJ2-7; D may be TRBD1 (5 bases). This CDR3 has 13 residues. Germline values: CDR1 SGHDT, CDR2 YYEEEE. V lost 1 base and J 5 bases, leaving 10 bases between the germline ends.

V usage is TRBV6-1 and J usage is TRBJ1-2; D perhaps matches TRBD1 (6 bases). The CDR3 is 17 residues long. Per germline, CDR1 MNHNS and CDR2 SASEGT. The V end was cut by 1 base, the J end by 4 bases, with 19 bases between. The CDR3 here is CASSEGTALPIFYGYTF. The CDR3 DNA sequence: TGTGCCAGCAGTGAAGGGACAGCCCTACCGATCTTCTATGGCTACACCTTC.

The genes are TRBV4-1 and TRBJ1-3; the D is unclear. There are 16 residues in the CDR3. Germline V gene data show CDR1 as MGHRA and CDR2 as YSYEKL. Trimming removed 1 base from V and 2 bases from J, with 12 bases in between. The CDR3 region is CASSQGLGGTGNTIYF. In nucleotides, the CDR3 is TGCGCCAGCAGCCAAGGTCTTGGCGGTACTGGAAACACCATATATTTT.

This chain uses TRBV6-5 with TRBJ2-4; D is possibly TRBD1 (5 bases). Trimming pared 6 bases from V and 0 bases from J, leaving 6 bases between. The CDR3 covers 13 residues. Germline CDR1 reads MNHEY; CDR2 reads SVGAGI. The CDR3 DNA follows: TGTGCCAGCAGCGACAGAGCCAAAAACATTCAGTACTTC. Encoded protein: CASSDRAKNIQYF.